This T cell receptor (beta chain) came from a study of beta chain features in type 1 diabetes. Sequencing targeted expressed TCRB transcripts, as all isolated RNA had been reverse transcribed. TCRdb's copy holds only in-frame clones and misses some; the assay was immunoSEQ multiplex PCR. The sample yields over 150,000 clones, around 8.5% seen once. Germline assignment: CDR1 SQVTM and CDR2 ANQGSEA. This CDR3 is 13 amino acids long. Trimming shortened V by 7 bases and J by 5 bases, and 17 bases separated the two germline ends. Every sorted population was more than 98% pure. In its sample, this clone was seen many times.

Specimen: central memory CD4+ T cells from blood. This receptor was obtained from a man between 18 and 29 years old in good health. This chain uses TRBV29-1 with TRBJ1-1; D perhaps matches TRBD1 (6 bases). The CDR3 here is CSGAGTSGTEAFF. The CDR3 nucleotides are TGCAGCGGGGCCGGGACATCGGGGACTGAAGCTTTCTTT. The whole variable domain, remainder taken from reference TRBV29-1 and TRBJ1-1, is SAVISQKPSRDICQRGTSLTIQCQVDSQVTMMFWYRQQPGQSLTLIATANQGSEATYESGFVIDKFPISRPNLTFSTLTVSNMSPEDSSIYLCSGAGTSGTEAFFGQGTRLTVV.